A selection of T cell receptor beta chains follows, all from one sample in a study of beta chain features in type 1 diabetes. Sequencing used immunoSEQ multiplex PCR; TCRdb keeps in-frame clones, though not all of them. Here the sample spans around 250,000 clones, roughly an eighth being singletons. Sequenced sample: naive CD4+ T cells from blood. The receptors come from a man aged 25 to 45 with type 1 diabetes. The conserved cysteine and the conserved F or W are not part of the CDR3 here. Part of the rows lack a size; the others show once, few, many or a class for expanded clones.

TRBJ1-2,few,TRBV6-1,ASSSRDRGNYGYT
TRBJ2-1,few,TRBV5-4,ASSLASRSSQF
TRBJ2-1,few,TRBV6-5,ASSYELADEQF
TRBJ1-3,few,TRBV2,ASSLSGNTIY
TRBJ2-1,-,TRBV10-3,AIRGTSEGNEQF
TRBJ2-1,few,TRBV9,ASSVELAGDGEQF
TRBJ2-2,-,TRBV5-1,ASSLASGADGELF
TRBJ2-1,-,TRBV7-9,ASSSGQVSDEQF
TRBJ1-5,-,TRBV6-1,ASRDFQPQH
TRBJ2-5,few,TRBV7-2,ASSFQQGAMETQY
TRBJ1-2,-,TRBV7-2,ASSSSFNYGYT
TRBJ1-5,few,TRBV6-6,ASSYGTTGQPQH
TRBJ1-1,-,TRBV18,ASSPLQGSDTEAF
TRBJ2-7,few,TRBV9,ASSPQAPGTGYYEQY
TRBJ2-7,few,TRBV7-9,ASSLAQGHYYEQY
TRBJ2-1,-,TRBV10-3,AISDSTSGMHSYNEQF
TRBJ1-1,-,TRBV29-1,SGERMAPNTEAF
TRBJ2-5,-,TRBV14,ASSQGVEETQY
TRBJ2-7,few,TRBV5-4,ASSLDLGQGVGYEQY
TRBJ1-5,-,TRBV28,ASSPGTFQPQH
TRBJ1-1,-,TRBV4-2,ASSQEGGEAF
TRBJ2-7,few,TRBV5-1,ASSLGLAGGYQY
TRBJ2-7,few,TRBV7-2,ASSLGGTSSYEQY
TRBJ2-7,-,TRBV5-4,ASSFDGLYEQY
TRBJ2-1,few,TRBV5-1,ASSFSGTSGTFYYNEQF
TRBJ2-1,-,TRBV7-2,ASRRGGPYNEQF
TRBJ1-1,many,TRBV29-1,SVDDRNTEAF
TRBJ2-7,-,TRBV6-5,ASSLAHDRVYEQY
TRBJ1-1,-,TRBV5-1,ASSRATGEMNTEAF
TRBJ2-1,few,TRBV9,ASSSRGGNNEQF
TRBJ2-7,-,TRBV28,ASRSGTLIYEQY
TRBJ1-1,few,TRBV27,ASSLERGNTEAF